This T cell receptor (beta chain) was profiled in a study of tumor-infiltrating lymphocytes in primary liver carcinoma. Study observations and caveats: The study found tumor-adjacent and tumor-blood pairs overlapped less than tumor region pairs.

The CDR3 has 15 residues. Germline lookup yields CDR1 SGHAT and CDR2 FQNNGV. Trimming took 1 base from V and 6 from J, leaving 13 bases between them. From 450 to 600 ng total RNA, TCR beta cDNA was generated with a primer in the constant region. Three rounds of nested multiplex PCR with slightly modified ARM-PCR produced TCR beta libraries. It was with TRBV1-TRBV30 forward primers and a C-beta reverse primer that the first two PCR rounds were run, at about 10 cycles each. Each CDR3 protein is one row after TCRdb ran MiXCR on the multiplex PCR reads. Of about 200,000 distinct CDR3 sequences in the sample, about two thirds were seen once. RNA was extracted from whole blood without cell sorting, alongside germline DNA. Treatment-naive at the time, the patients had chronic HBV infection. Before any surgery took place, roughly 4 milliliters of peripheral blood were collected. This clonotype was detected many times. What it binds is not known.

The sample consisted of peripheral blood. The clonotype was recovered from a woman aged 60 to 75 with primary liver carcinoma and hepatitis B virus infection. The chain employs TRBV11-2 and TRBJ2-1; either TRBD1 or TRBD2 may fit D (6 bases each). This CDR3 is CASSLGEGGANEQFF. The CDR3 nucleotides read TGTGCCAGCAGCTTAGGTGAGGGGGGCGCCAATGAGCAGTTCTTC. The full variable domain, in which reference TRBV11-2 and TRBJ2-1 provide the parts outside the CDR3, is EAGVAQSPRYKIIEKRQSVAFWCNPISGHATLYWYQQILGQGPKLLIQFQNNGVVDDSQLPKDRFSAERLKGVDSTLKIQPAKLEDSAVYLCASSLGEGGANEQFFGPGTRLTVL.